The 18 T cell receptor beta chains below all came from one sample that was sequenced in a study of shared clonotypes between healthy human individuals (dated by TCRdb to about 2020). The receptor library was made with the immunoSEQ multiplex PCR assay. Not all clones reach the TCRdb copy of this immuneACCESS table, which keeps in-frame sequences only. Checked studies attribute under half of the gap to unresolved V genes and leave the rest unexplained. The sample table lists roughly 700,000 clones, 74% of them with a count of one. The ten largest clones take up under 2% of the sample. The sample consisted of memory CD4+ T cells sorted from blood. In light of the paper, this sample's cell subset or site label describes: CD45RA-negative fraction. These receptors originate from a woman aged 25 to 45 in good health.

This clone was seen a single time. The chain couples TRBV4-2 to TRBJ2-1; D unclear. This CDR3 region has 15 residues. Trimming took 3 bases from V and 3 from J, leaving 12 bases between them. Germline lookup yields CDR1 LGHNA and CDR2 YNFKEQ. Here the CDR3 DNA reads TGTGCCAGCAGCCACGCCTGGACCGACTACAATGAGCAGTTCTTC. It yields the protein CASSHAWTDYNEQFF.

The rearrangement links TRBV18 to TRBJ2-3, with D possibly matching TRBD1 (6 bases). CDR1 is KGHSH and CDR2 is LQKENI in the germline V gene. V lost 6 bases and J lost 0, with 10 bases in between. This CDR3 is built from 14 residues. CDR3 in DNA: TGTGCCAGCTCCCGAACAGGGAGCACAGATACGCAGTATTTT. Protein sequence: CASSRTGSTDTQYF.

This rearrangement joins TRBV7-7 to TRBJ2-2; possibly TRBD2 for D (6 bases). Germline assignment: CDR1 SSHAT and CDR2 FNYEAQ (reference sequence). This CDR3 contains 14 residues. V was cut by 5 bases and J by 2 bases, with 9 bases left in between. CDR3 sequence reads: CASSTDYNTGELFF. CDR3 nucleotide sequence: TGTGCCAGCAGCACGGACTATAACACCGGGGAGCTGTTTTTT.

CDR3 protein: CASSSGRDYGYTF. In DNA form, the CDR3 reads TGTGCCAGCAGCTCGGGCAGGGACTATGGCTACACCTTC. The chain combines TRBV7-9 with TRBJ1-2, with a possible D match to TRBD1 (5 bases). Germline values: CDR1 SEHNR, CDR2 FQNEAQ (reference sequence). Trimming took 4 bases from V and 3 from J, leaving 9 bases between them. The CDR3 totals 13 residues.

This chain uses TRBV5-5 with TRBJ1-1; D is ambiguous. The CDR3 extends over 12 amino acids. In germline, CDR1 is SGHKS, CDR2 YYEKEE (reference sequence). V lost 5 bases and J lost 3, with 8 bases in between. The CDR3 is CASSQRHTEAFF. CDR3 in DNA: TGTGCCAGCAGTCAGCGACACACTGAAGCTTTCTTT.

For the CDR3, the DNA is TGTGCCAGCAGGACAGGGGGCTACGAGCAGTACTTC. Residues: CASRTGGYEQYF. The chain uses TRBV27 and TRBJ2-7; 9 positions match TRBD1. CDR1 and CDR2 from the germline V gene are MNHEY and SMNVEV (reference sequence). The V segment lost 6 bases and the J segment 3 bases; nucleotides outside the gene matches: 0. The CDR3 contains 12 residues.

The rearrangement uses TRBV10-3 and TRBJ2-3, with TRBD1 identical over 9 bases. Germline V gene lookup returns CDR1 ENHRY and CDR2 SYGVKD. V was pared by 6 bases and J by 0 bases, with 4 bases of the junction left unmatched. This CDR3 has 15 residues. In DNA, the CDR3 is TGTGCCATCAGACAGGGGGCTGAAAGCACAGATACGCAGTATTTT. Translated: CAIRQGAESTDTQYF.

The J gene is TRBJ1-1, the V gene TRBV5-1, with TRBD1 as a possible D gene (6 bases). This CDR3 is 15 amino acids long. Trimming shortened V by 1 base and J by 1 base, and 11 bases separated the two germline ends. Germline V CDR1 and CDR2: SGHRS, YFSETQ. CDR3 in amino acids: CASSLWGAANTEAFF. CDR3 nucleotide sequence: TGCGCCAGCAGCTTGTGGGGGGCAGCGAACACTGAAGCTTTCTTT.

This clone was counted between two and nine times. DNA of the CDR3: TGTGCCAGCGCGCTGACTAGCGGGAGACAAGAGACCCAGTACTTC. Protein product: CASALTSGRQETQYF. The V gene is TRBV2, the J gene TRBJ2-5, with 12 bases identical to TRBD2. V lost 8 bases, J lost 2 bases, and 6 bases stayed unmatched. Germline-derived CDR1 and CDR2 are SNHLY and FYNNEI. The CDR3 runs 15 residues. The full variable domain, rest sourced from reference TRBV2 and TRBJ2-5, is EPEVTQTPSHQVTQMGQEVILRCVPISNHLYFYWYRQILGQKVEFLVSFYNNEISEKSEIFDDQFSVERPDGSNFTLKIRSTKLEDSAMYFCASALTSGRQETQYFGPGTRLLVL.

V is TRBV11-2 and J is TRBJ2-1; D gene uncertain. The CDR3 has 13 amino acids. Germline V gives CDR1 SGHAT, CDR2 FQNNGV. The V end was cut by 1 base, the J end by 4 bases, with 5 bases between. CDR3 bases: TGTGCCAGCAGCTTAGTACGGTACAATGAGCAGTTCTTC. This codes for CASSLVRYNEQFF.

The chain recombines TRBV2 with TRBJ2-5; 7 positions match TRBD2. From germline, CDR1 is SNHLY and CDR2 FYNNEI. V trimming: 0 bases; J trimming: 3 bases; junction bases outside the gene matches: 4. The CDR3 loop spans 15 amino acids. CDR3 sequence: CASSEAPSGEETQYF. As DNA, the CDR3 is TGTGCCAGCAGTGAAGCGCCTAGCGGTGAAGAGACCCAGTACTTC.

The chain has TRBV7-2 and TRBJ2-3; D perhaps matches TRBD2 (6 bases). CDR1 SGHTA and CDR2 FQGNSA come from the germline V gene. The CDR3 has 14 amino acids. Trimming removed 0 bases from V and 6 bases from J, with 10 bases in between. The CDR3 DNA sequence: TGTGCCAGCAGCTTAGCGGCGGGACTGGATACGCAGTATTTT. Translating gives CASSLAAGLDTQYF. Using reference TRBV7-2 and TRBJ2-3 for the parts outside the CDR3, the full variable domain is GAGVSQSPSNKVTEKGKDVELRCDPISGHTALYWYRQSLGQGLEFLIYFQGNSAPDKSGLPSDRFSAERTGGSVSTLTIQRTQQEDSAVYLCASSLAAGLDTQYFGPGTRLTVL.

The chain couples TRBV27 to TRBJ1-2, with TRBD1 matching 9 bases. The V and J ends lost 5 bases and 4 bases, in that order; junction bases with no gene match: 11. The germline V gene encodes CDR1 MNHEY and CDR2 SMNVEV (reference sequence). The CDR3 loop spans 16 amino acids. The CDR3 loop is CASSPGTGRGSYGYTF. The CDR3 DNA reads as TGTGCCAGCAGTCCCGGGACAGGGCGGGGGTCCTATGGCTACACCTTC.

The V and J genes are TRBV7-8 and TRBJ2-1; 8 bases fit TRBD1. CDR3 length equals 16 residues. The V and J ends lost 4 bases and 5 bases, in that order; junction bases with no gene match: 10. Per the germline V gene, CDR1 is SGHVS and CDR2 is FQNEAQ. CDR3 sequence reads: CASSYRGQGDNNEQFF. For the CDR3, the DNA is TGTGCCAGCAGCTATAGAGGACAGGGTGACAACAATGAGCAGTTCTTC.

J is TRBJ2-5 and V is TRBV5-1; D may be TRBD2 (6 bases). CDR1 is SGHRS and CDR2 is YFSETQ in the germline V gene. The CDR3 totals 15 residues. V lost 2 bases, J lost 4 bases, and 15 bases lay in between. Written as DNA, the CDR3 is TGCGCCAGCAGCTTTCAGGCGGGAAGGGGAGAGACCCAGTACTTC. Amino acid sequence: CASSFQAGRGETQYF.

This chain links TRBV7-2 with TRBJ2-1, with D possibly matching TRBD2 (6 bases). There are 16 residues in the CDR3. The ends were cut back, 6 bases at V and 3 bases at J, with 18 bases in the middle. The germline CDR1 and CDR2 sequences are SGHTA and FQGNSA. The CDR3 nucleotides read TGTGCCAGCAGTTATCGCGCGGGGTTTGACTACAATGAGCAGTTCTTC. This encodes CASSYRAGFDYNEQFF.

V and J are TRBV27 and TRBJ1-2, with 7 positions matching TRBD1. Germline assignment: CDR1 MNHEY and CDR2 SMNVEV (reference sequence). The CDR3 extends over 13 amino acids. Trimming took 6 bases from V and 7 from J; bases not matched to a gene: 8. DNA for the CDR3: TGTGCCAGCAGATCCGACAGGGTTCTTGGCTACACCTTC. It encodes CASRSDRVLGYTF.

The sample holds many counts of this clone. The J gene is TRBJ2-3, the V gene TRBV29-1; 7 bases agree with TRBD2. V gave up 2 bases and J gave up 5 bases; unmatched junction bases: 13. This CDR3 region has 16 residues. Germline CDR1 is SQVTM and CDR2 is ANQGSEA. This chain's CDR3 is CSVERAWGRAKDTQYF. The CDR3 nucleotides are TGCAGCGTTGAAAGGGCGTGGGGGAGGGCCAAAGATACGCAGTATTTT.